These T cell receptor beta chains were read from a single sample in a study of cytomegalovirus exposure and HLA in healthy donors. Using immunoSEQ multiplex PCR, the repertoire was profiled, and TCRdb retains in-frame clones only, with some absent. The sample lists approximately 200,000 clones; just under 75% were seen once. The sample comprised PBMCs. These receptors came from a woman aged 25 to 39 in good health and CMV-seropositive. Each CDR3 is given with its conserved first and last residue. D genes are given only for firm matches. Not every row has a clone size; where given, it reads once, few, many or a size class.

abundance	d_gene	v_gene	j_gene	CDR3aa	CDR3nt
few	TRBD2	TRBV2	TRBJ2-1	CASSENSGSGNEQFF	TGTGCCAGCAGTGAAAATAGCGGGAGTGGCAATGAGCAGTTCTTC
NA	TRBD1	TRBV28	TRBJ2-7	CASSTLGTGGYEQYF	TGTGCCAGCAGCACCCTCGGGACAGGGGGCTACGAGCAGTACTTC
NA	NA	TRBV28	TRBJ1-1	CASSLTRSLVTEAFF	TGTGCCAGCAGTTTAACCCGGTCCTTAGTAACTGAAGCTTTCTTT
NA	NA	TRBV21-1	TRBJ2-7	CASSSRHPSYEQYF	TGTGCCAGCAGCTCCAGGCACCCCTCCTACGAGCAGTACTTC
NA	TRBD1	TRBV7-2	TRBJ1-1	CASSLVAGGLNTEAFF	TGTGCCAGCAGCTTAGTGGCAGGGGGCTTGAACACTGAAGCTTTCTTT
NA	TRBD2	TRBV15	TRBJ2-1	CATSRAGVTYNEQFF	TGTGCCACCAGCCGGGCGGGGGTAACCTACAATGAGCAGTTCTTC
NA	TRBD2	TRBV7-2	TRBJ2-3	CASSTRRGLRTDTQYF	TGTGCCAGCAGCACCCGGAGGGGACTACGCACAGATACGCAGTATTTT
few	TRBD2	TRBV4-1	TRBJ2-3	CASSQRTGGSLGTDTQYF	TGCGCCAGCAGCCAACGGACGGGAGGTTCCTTGGGCACAGATACGCAGTATTTT
NA	TRBD2	TRBV5-1	TRBJ2-7	CASSPGLAAAYEQYF	TGCGCCAGCAGCCCTGGACTAGCTGCCGCCTACGAGCAGTACTTC
NA	NA	TRBV18	TRBJ1-2	CASSPRGTANYGYTF	TGTGCCAGCTCACCACGCGGGACGGCAAACTATGGCTACACCTTC
NA	NA	TRBV5-4	TRBJ1-2	CASSLAGRRAHGYTF	TGTGCCAGCAGCTTGGCCGGTCGCCGTGCCCATGGCTACACCTTC
NA	NA	TRBV4-1	TRBJ1-6	CASARALNSPLHF	TGCGCCAGCGCCAGGGCCCTTAATTCACCCCTCCACTTT
NA	NA	TRBV5-1	TRBJ2-5	CASNPGSKETQYF	TGCGCCAGCAATCCCGGGAGTAAAGAGACCCAGTACTTC
NA	NA	TRBV9	TRBJ1-2	CASSVDLAPSSNYGYTF	TGTGCCAGCAGCGTAGATTTAGCCCCGTCGTCTAACTATGGCTACACCTTC
NA	NA	TRBV28	TRBJ1-1	CASSPTFHRDTEAFF	TGTGCCAGCAGCCCGACTTTTCACCGGGACACCGAAGCTTTCTTT
NA	TRBD2	TRBV5-1	TRBJ2-2	CASSLELAGANTGELFF	TGCGCCAGCAGCTTGGAGCTAGCGGGAGCGAACACCGGGGAGCTGTTTTTT
NA	NA	TRBV28	TRBJ2-2	CATKVQRVGELFF	TGTGCCACCAAAGTTCAGAGGGTCGGGGAGCTGTTTTTT
NA	TRBD1	TRBV29-1	TRBJ2-3	CSVDHWTGGGEGADTQYF	TGCAGCGTTGACCATTGGACAGGGGGCGGGGAGGGGGCAGATACGCAGTATTTT
NA	NA	TRBV28	TRBJ2-3	CASSLRGGSTDTQYF	TGTGCCAGCAGTTTAAGGGGGGGGAGCACAGATACGCAGTATTTT
NA	NA	TRBV10-3	TRBJ2-1	CAISESSGVRSSYNEQFF	TGTGCCATCAGTGAGTCTTCGGGGGTAAGGAGCTCCTACAATGAGCAGTTCTTC
NA	TRBD2	TRBV5-4	TRBJ2-7	CASSALAGSDEQYF	TGTGCCAGCAGCGCTCTAGCGGGAAGCGACGAGCAGTACTTC
NA	NA	TRBV4-1	TRBJ1-1	CASSDRSRTTEAFF	TGCGCCAGCAGCGACAGGTCCCGGACCACTGAAGCTTTCTTT
NA	TRBD1	TRBV7-9	TRBJ1-4	CASSLDPFPGQGDEKLFF	TGTGCCAGCAGCTTAGACCCCTTTCCGGGACAGGGGGATGAAAAACTGTTTTTT
NA	TRBD2	TRBV7-2	TRBJ2-7	CASSLQGLAGGHEQYF	TGTGCCAGCAGCTTACAGGGACTAGCGGGAGGCCACGAGCAGTACTTC
NA	TRBD2	TRBV15	TRBJ2-7	CATSRDQISGRVRSYEQYF	TGTGCCACCAGCAGAGATCAAATTAGCGGGAGGGTTAGGTCCTACGAGCAGTACTTC
NA	NA	TRBV6-5	TRBJ1-1	CASSYSRVNTEAFF	TGTGCCAGCAGTTACTCGAGGGTGAACACTGAAGCTTTCTTT
NA	TRBD1	TRBV19	TRBJ1-2	CASSPTGFSGYTF	TGTGCCAGTAGCCCGACAGGGTTCTCTGGCTACACCTTC
NA	NA	TRBV7-9	TRBJ2-7	CSSSLIRGVSSYEQYF	TGTTCCAGCAGCTTAATCAGGGGGGTCAGCTCCTACGAGCAGTACTTC
NA	TRBD2	TRBV7-9	TRBJ2-1	CASSLATSGVNEQFF	TGTGCCAGCAGCTTAGCGACTAGCGGGGTCAATGAGCAGTTCTTC
few	TRBD2	TRBV5-1	TRBJ2-7	CASTLAASYEQYF	TGCGCCAGCACTCTAGCGGCCTCCTACGAGCAGTACTTC
NA	TRBD1	TRBV19	TRBJ2-7	CASSIGTGGYYEQYF	TGTGCCAGTAGTATCGGGACAGGGGGCTACTACGAGCAGTACTTC
NA	NA	TRBV15	TRBJ1-5	CATSRDLVAVYSNQPQHF	TGTGCCACCAGCAGAGATTTAGTGGCGGTCTATAGCAATCAGCCCCAGCATTTT
NA	TRBD1	TRBV4-1	TRBJ2-7	CASSPYRGDAYEQYF	TGCGCCAGCAGCCCCTACAGGGGCGACGCCTACGAGCAGTACTTC
NA	TRBD1	TRBV29-1	TRBJ1-5	CSFARGQGQPQHF	TGCAGCTTCGCCAGGGGGCAAGGGCAGCCCCAGCATTTT
NA	NA	TRBV2	TRBJ1-5	CASTPGGGLGQPQHF	TGTGCCAGCACCCCGGGGGGGGGATTGGGTCAGCCCCAGCATTTT
NA	NA	TRBV7-9	TRBJ2-5	CASSHETEYQETQYF	TGTGCCAGCAGCCATGAGACAGAGTACCAAGAGACCCAGTACTTC
NA	NA	TRBV28	TRBJ1-5	CASSWYRVEVDQPQHF	TGTGCCAGCAGCTGGTACCGGGTCGAGGTAGATCAGCCCCAGCATTTT
NA	NA	TRBV27	TRBJ2-2	CASSFRLVVGGELFF	TGTGCCAGCAGTTTCCGCCTAGTTGTTGGCGGGGAGCTGTTTTTT
NA	NA	TRBV5-3	TRBJ2-7	CARSLGLGVQYF	TGTGCCAGAAGCTTGGGGCTAGGAGTGCAGTACTTC
NA	TRBD2	TRBV4-1	TRBJ2-1	CASSQGLAAYNEQFF	TGCGCCAGCAGCCAAGGGCTAGCGGCTTACAATGAGCAGTTCTTC